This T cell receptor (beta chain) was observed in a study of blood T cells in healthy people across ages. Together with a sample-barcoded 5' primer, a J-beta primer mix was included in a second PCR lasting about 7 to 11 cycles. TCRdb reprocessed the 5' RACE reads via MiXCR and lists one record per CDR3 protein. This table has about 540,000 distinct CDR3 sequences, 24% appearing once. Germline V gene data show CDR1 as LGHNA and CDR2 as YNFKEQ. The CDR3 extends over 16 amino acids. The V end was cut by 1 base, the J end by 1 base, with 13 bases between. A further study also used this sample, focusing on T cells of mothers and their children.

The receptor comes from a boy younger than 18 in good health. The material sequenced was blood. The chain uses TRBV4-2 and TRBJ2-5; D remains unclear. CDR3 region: CASSQAQIGSQETQYF. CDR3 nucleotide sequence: TGTGCCAGCAGCCAAGCTCAAATCGGTAGCCAAGAGACCCAGTACTTC.